These 27 T cell receptor beta chains originate from one sample sequenced in a study of T cells in Graves' hyperthyroidism and ophthalmopathy. Template material for amplifying TCR beta CDR3 regions consisted of RNA transcripts. Primed by the HTBI set, a first-round RT-PCR was run on the TCR CDR3. TCRdb re-derived calls from the multiplex PCR reads in MiXCR, one entry per CDR3 protein. Of 750,000 to 950,000 distinct CDR3 sequences in the sample, 38% are singletons; the top ten hold over 8%. What was sequenced was blood. These TCRs come from a young man with Graves' hyperthyroidism.

This chain uses TRBV4-2 with TRBJ2-5, with 11 bases aligning to TRBD2. CDR3 length equals 18 residues. Germline V gives CDR1 LGHNA, CDR2 YNFKEQ. The J segment lost 4 bases and the V segment lost 4 bases, leaving 14 bases of the junction unmatched. CDR3 region: CASSPSPRLAGGGETQYF. The CDR3 bases are TGTGCCAGCAGCCCGTCCCCGAGGCTAGCGGGGGGCGGAGAGACCCAGTACTTC.

As concerns this clonotype: Being one base from a much bigger clone, this may be a read error. The chain carries TRBV7-9 and TRBJ1-5, with a possible D match to TRBD1 (5 bases). CDR1 is SEHNR, CDR2 FQNEAQ, per germline (reference sequence). This CDR3 comprises 15 residues. CDR3 in DNA: TGTGTCAGCAGCGGCAGGGTCTATAGCAATCAGCCCCAGCATTTT. Amino acids: CVSSGRVYSNQPQHF.

As regards this clonotype: A read error may explain this, as a much larger clone is one base away. The chain uses TRBV20-1 and TRBJ1-2; TRBD1 aligns across 8 bases. This CDR3 has 14 residues. After removal of 5 bases from V and 4 bases from J, the junction contained 9 bases not matched to a gene. Germline V CDR1 and CDR2: DFQATT, SNEGSKA (reference sequence). For the CDR3, the DNA is TGCAGTGCTGCAAACGGCAGGGGGCTCTATGGCTACACCTTC. Amino acids: CSAANGRGLYGYTF.

This clonotype was recorded a few times. This chain joins TRBV2 and TRBJ1-4, with D possibly being TRBD1 (5 bases). CDR1 and CDR2 (germline): SNHLY, FYNNEI. V dropped 6 bases and J dropped 8 bases, with 22 bases sitting between them. CDR3 size: 16 residues. The CDR3 spells CASRPLGGTLSEKLFF. CDR3 DNA: TGTGCCAGCAGGCCCCTGGGGGGGACGCTAAGCGAAAAACTGTTTTTT.

This clonotype was found a few times. The J gene is TRBJ2-5, the V gene TRBV7-2; 11 bases align to TRBD2. The CDR3 length is 16 residues. V lost 4 bases and J lost 5; bases outside the gene matches: 9. The germline V gene encodes CDR1 SGHTA and CDR2 FQGNSA. The CDR3 bases are TGTGCCAGCAGCTGGACCGGGACTAGCGGCCCGGAGACCCAGTACTTC. Translation gives CASSWTGTSGPETQYF.

The gene calls are TRBV24-1 and TRBJ1-5; no definite D call. CDR3 length: 13 amino acids. In germline, CDR1 is KGHDR, CDR2 SFDVKD. The V end was cut by 4 bases, the J end by 11 bases, with 14 bases between. The CDR3 loop reads CATSDSSVRAQHF. The CDR3, as DNA: TGTGCCACCAGTGACTCTAGCGTTCGGGCCCAGCATTTT.

The chain combines TRBV4-1 with TRBJ2-7, with 8 nucleotides matching TRBD2. Germline V gene data show CDR1 as MGHRA and CDR2 as YSYEKL. This CDR3 has 14 residues. V shed 4 bases and J 4 bases; nucleotides not matched to a gene: 6. The CDR3 DNA follows: TGCGCCAGCAGCCTTCTCCCGGGAGGGTACGAGCAGTACTTC. Protein: CASSLLPGGYEQYF.

The table lists this clonotype with many counts. This sequence joins TRBV25-1 and TRBJ2-7, with 10 bases identical to TRBD1. Trimming removed 10 bases from V and 3 bases from J; junction bases left unmatched: 9. CDR1 MGHDK and CDR2 SYGVNS come from the germline V gene. The CDR3 sequence is 14 residues long. CDR3 coding DNA: TGTGCCACCTCATCTGGGACAGGGGTCTACGAGCAGTACTTC. Amino acid sequence: CATSSGTGVYEQYF.

This clonotype was counted ten times or more. V and J are TRBV11-3 and TRBJ1-1, with D possibly matching TRBD1 (6 bases). V was cut by 6 bases and J by 8 bases, with 10 bases left in between. This CDR3 region has 11 residues. CDR1 is SGHNT and CDR2 is YENEEA in the germline V gene. The DNA of the CDR3 is TGTGCCAGCAGAGCGACAGGAGAAGCTTTCTTT. It encodes CASRATGEAFF.

The table lists this clonotype with many counts. This sequence joins TRBV25-1 and TRBJ1-2; D call uncertain. This CDR3 contains 11 residues. Deletions cut 0 bases from V and 6 bases from J, with 2 bases between. Germline-derived CDR1 and CDR2 are MGHDK and SYGVNS. The CDR3 sequence is CASSEYNGYTF. The CDR3 coding sequence is TGTGCCAGCAGTGAATACAATGGCTACACCTTC.

The V and J genes are TRBV6-5 and TRBJ2-7, with D possibly being TRBD2 (5 bases). V was cut by 11 bases and J by 2 bases, with 13 bases left in between. Germline V gene lookup returns CDR1 MNHEY and CDR2 SVGAGI. CDR3 length: 12 residues. CDR3 bases: TGTGCCCCCTCTCCGAGGGCCTACGAGCAGTACTTC. It encodes CAPSPRAYEQYF.

This clonotype was seen repeatedly, ten times or more. This chain connects TRBV7-9 to TRBJ2-5; TRBD2 agrees at 8 bases. CDR1 is SEHNR, CDR2 FQNEAQ, per germline (reference sequence). The CDR3 covers 14 residues. V lost 3 bases to trimming and J lost 5 bases; unmatched junction nucleotides: 5. CDR3 nucleotide sequence: TGTGCCAGCAGCTTGCCAGCGGGGGCGGAGACCCAGTACTTC. Protein: CASSLPAGAETQYF.

This clonotype was counted many times. This chain links TRBV12-3 or TRBV12-4 with TRBJ1-1, with 7 bases matching TRBD1. V trimming: 4 bases; J trimming: 3 bases; junction bases outside the gene matches: 2. CDR3 length: 13 residues. The CDR3 DNA sequence: TGTGCCAGCAGTTATGACAGGGACACTGAAGCTTTCTTT. This encodes CASSYDRDTEAFF.

The table lists this clonotype with many counts. The CDR3, as DNA: TGTGCCAGCAGTCTACCAGGACAGGGACGAGGCTACACCTTC. Translating gives CASSLPGQGRGYTF. The genes are TRBV28 and TRBJ1-2; 8 nucleotides align to TRBD1. The germline gives CDR1 MDHEN, CDR2 SYDVKM. The CDR3 has 14 residues. Germline trimming cut 5 bases from V and 8 bases from J; bases unmatched to any gene: 10.

CDR3 bases: TGTGCCAGCCCAACCAACCGGGACAGCTTAGAGACCCAGTACTTC. Its protein is CASPTNRDSLETQYF. V is TRBV6-5 and J is TRBJ2-5; TRBD1 matches at 7 bases. This CDR3 is 15 amino acids long. Germline loops: CDR1 MNHEY, CDR2 SVGAGI. With V trimmed by 8 bases and J by 4 bases, 13 bases remained unmatched.

This chain joins TRBV2 and TRBJ2-5, with 7 bases that match TRBD2. The CDR3 loop spans 16 amino acids. Germline CDR1 SNHLY, CDR2 FYNNEI. J lost 5 bases, V lost 5 bases, and 14 bases had no gene match. The CDR3 DNA reads TGTGCCAGCAGTTACTCGAGACTAGCCAACGGGGAGACCCAGTACTTC. This translates into CASSYSRLANGETQYF.

This clonotype came up a few times. Here the CDR3 DNA reads TGCAGTCAAGTAGCGGGAAAAGATTACGAGCAGTACTTC. Its protein product is CSQVAGKDYEQYF. The chain employs TRBV20-1 and TRBJ2-7; 8 nucleotides agree with TRBD2. The J segment lost 4 bases and the V segment lost 8 bases, leaving 10 bases of the junction unmatched. Germline loops: CDR1 DFQATT, CDR2 SNEGSKA (reference sequence). The CDR3 has 13 residues.

This clonotype was seen only a few times. This sequence joins TRBV20-1 and TRBJ2-3; 9 positions match TRBD2. V shed 5 bases, J shed 6 bases, and the junction held 15 bases outside the gene matches. Germline V lookup: CDR1 DFQATT, CDR2 SNEGSKA (reference sequence). The CDR3 runs to 16 residues. The CDR3 region has the DNA TGCAGTGCTGAACCGATGGGGCGGGGGGGCGCGGATACGCAGTATTTT. Its protein product is CSAEPMGRGGADTQYF.

The sample holds many counts of this clonotype. The chain uses TRBV20-1 and TRBJ1-4, with D unresolved. Looked up from germline, CDR1 is DFQATT and CDR2 is SNEGSKA (reference sequence). The length of the CDR3 is 11 residues. V shed 2 bases and J shed 7 bases, with 5 bases lying between them. The CDR3 sequence: CSARWGEKLFF. DNA of the CDR3: TGCAGTGCTAGATGGGGTGAAAAACTGTTTTTT.

This chain uses TRBV10-2 with TRBJ1-6; no clear D gene. The CDR3 contains 13 residues. Germline V gene lookup returns CDR1 WSHSY and CDR2 SAAADI. V dropped 7 bases and J dropped 13 bases, with 17 bases sitting between them. As DNA, the CDR3 is TGCGCCAGCAAAGAAGGGCGCAATCAGCCCCTCCACTTT. Translation gives CASKEGRNQPLHF.

This clonotype was recorded many times. The chain recombines TRBV19 with TRBJ2-7; 7 bases fit TRBD1. Germline V CDR1 and CDR2: LNHDA, SQIVND (reference sequence). The V and J ends lost 8 bases and 5 bases, in that order; junction bases with no gene match: 6. This CDR3 spans 12 amino acids. The CDR3 DNA reads as TGTGCCAGTGGTGACAGGGCCCACGAGCAGTACTTC. Amino acid sequence: CASGDRAHEQYF.

This chain joins TRBV7-2 and TRBJ1-5; D uncertain. V lost 5 bases to trimming and J lost 9 bases, with 14 bases between them. CDR1 is SGHTA, CDR2 FQGNSA, per germline. The CDR3 covers 13 residues. The CDR3, as DNA: TGTGCCAGCAGCGTGACGACGGAGGGGCCCCAGCATTTT. Protein sequence: CASSVTTEGPQHF. Together with reference TRBV7-2 and TRBJ1-5, the CDR3 gives the full variable domain: GAGVSQSPSNKVTEKGKDVELRCDPISGHTALYWYRQSLGQGLEFLIYFQGNSAPDKSGLPSDRFSAERTGGSVSTLTIQRTQQEDSAVYLCASSVTTEGPQHFGDGTRLSIL.

J is TRBJ2-2 and V is TRBV7-6, with D possibly called TRBD1 or TRBD2 (5 bases each). The germline V gene has CDR1 SGHVS and CDR2 FNYEAQ. The length of the CDR3 is 16 residues. V lost 5 bases and J 2 bases, leaving 15 bases between the germline ends. The CDR3 nucleotides read TGTGCCAGCAGCGCCCGGGGCGGGCTAAACACCGGGGAGCTGTTTTTT. Its protein is CASSARGGLNTGELFF.

This clonotype was counted ten times or more. V gene TRBV7-2 combines with J gene TRBJ1-3; possible D gene TRBD1, 5 bases. V was shortened by 0 bases and J by 4 bases, with 10 bases between the two germline ends. This CDR3 region has 15 residues. The germline V gene has CDR1 SGHTA and CDR2 FQGNSA. The CDR3 region is CASSLAGVNGNTIYF. The DNA of the CDR3 is TGTGCCAGCAGCTTAGCGGGGGTAAACGGAAACACCATATATTTT.

The CDR3 loop reads CATSASGQQETQYF. CDR3 sequence (DNA): TGTGCCACCAGTGCCTCTGGCCAGCAAGAGACCCAGTACTTC. V and J are TRBV24-1 and TRBJ2-5; D is uncertain. Trimming pared 5 bases from V and 2 bases from J, leaving 11 bases between. Germline-derived CDR1 and CDR2 are KGHDR and SFDVKD. This CDR3 has 14 amino acids.

J is TRBJ2-7 and V is TRBV20-1, with D possibly being TRBD1 or TRBD2 (5 bases each). The V end lost 6 bases, the J end lost 3 bases, and 15 bases lay between the germline ends. The CDR3 totals 13 residues. Germline V lookup: CDR1 DFQATT, CDR2 SNEGSKA (reference sequence). The CDR3 loop reads CSATGTEDYEQYF. The CDR3 DNA follows: TGCAGTGCAACCGGGACGGAGGACTACGAGCAGTACTTC.

The rearrangement links TRBV12-3 or TRBV12-4 to TRBJ2-7, with D maybe TRBD1 (6 bases). Trimming removed 7 bases from V and 5 bases from J, with 21 bases in between. CDR3 length: 15 residues. CDR3 loop: CASTYRPGAVDEQYF. The DNA of the CDR3 is TGTGCCAGCACGTATCGTCCAGGGGCTGTCGACGAGCAGTACTTC.